Listed here are 12 T cell receptor beta chains from one sample, sequenced in a study of response to subunit inactivated influenza vaccine. TCRdb reanalysed the RT-PCR reads using MiXCR and keeps one entry per CDR3 protein. The sample holds fewer than 250,000 distinct CDR3 sequences, around 15% seen once. Sequenced material: CD8+ T cells sorted from PBMCs, taken less than 6 days after vaccination. The receptor source for this set is a man aged 50 to 59 who received an inactivated influenza vaccine.

J is TRBJ2-1 and V is TRBV9; 9 positions agree with TRBD1. Per the germline V gene, CDR1 is SGDLS and CDR2 is YYNGEE. The length of the CDR3 is 15 residues. With V trimmed by 3 bases and J by 12 bases, 13 bases remained unmatched. The CDR3 reads CASSGTGQGLLAQFF. Here the CDR3 DNA reads TGTGCCAGCAGCGGTACGGGACAGGGCTTATTAGCGCAGTTCTTC.

The sample holds a few counts of this clonotype. V and J are TRBV4-1 and TRBJ2-2; 12 bases align to TRBD2. There are 18 residues in the CDR3. V trimming: 7 bases; J trimming: 3 bases; junction bases outside the gene matches: 12. Germline assignment: CDR1 MGHRA and CDR2 YSYEKL. CDR3 region: CASTPGLAGGPDTGELFF. CDR3 nucleotides: TGCGCCAGCACCCCCGGTCTAGCGGGGGGGCCAGACACCGGGGAGCTGTTTTTT.

This clonotype has a handful of counts. V gene TRBV6-1 combines with J gene TRBJ2-7; 8 nucleotides align to TRBD2. Germline loops: CDR1 MNHNS, CDR2 SASEGT. V was clipped by 5 bases and J by 7 bases; unmatched bases: 16. There are 16 residues in the CDR3. In DNA form, the CDR3 reads TGTGCCAGCAGTAAAATGGGGCGGGAGGCCCCCGGGGAGCAGTACTTC. This codes for CASSKMGREAPGEQYF.

The CDR3 is CASSQEWAPYEQYF. CDR3 nucleotides: TGCGCCAGCAGCCAAGAGTGGGCCCCCTACGAGCAGTACTTC. The chain uses TRBV4-1 and TRBJ2-7; D is uncertain. Trimming stripped 0 bases from V and 2 bases from J, with 8 bases between. Germline CDR1 reads MGHRA; CDR2 reads YSYEKL. There are 14 residues in the CDR3.

The CDR3 is CASNQGASDTQYF. The DNA for the CDR3 is TGTGCCAGCAATCAAGGGGCATCAGATACGCAGTATTTT. The chain recombines TRBV11-1 with TRBJ2-3, with D possibly TRBD1 on 5 matching bases. CDR1 and CDR2 from the germline V gene are SGHAT and FQDESV (reference sequence). Trimming removed 7 bases at V and 4 bases at J, with 12 bases between. The CDR3 loop spans 13 amino acids.

This chain connects TRBV20-1 to TRBJ1-1; tentative D call: TRBD1 (6 bases). Germline V gene lookup returns CDR1 DFQATT and CDR2 SNEGSKA (reference sequence). This CDR3 has 13 residues. The V and J ends lost 4 bases and 0 bases respectively, with 9 bases between them. The CDR3 DNA reads as TGCAGTGCTACAGGGGTGATGAACACTGAAGCTTTCTTT. Translating it yields CSATGVMNTEAFF.

The rearrangement joins TRBV28 to TRBJ1-6, with a tentative D call TRBD1 (6 bases). Trimming cost V 5 bases and J 11 bases, with 22 bases left between them. The CDR3 extends over 16 amino acids. CDR1 MDHEN and CDR2 SYDVKM come from the germline V gene. The CDR3 DNA reads as TGTGCCAGCAGTGCCTTTTGGGACGACGGGACAACACCCCTCCACTTT. It encodes CASSAFWDDGTTPLHF.

This clonotype was recorded a few times. CDR3 sequence (DNA): TGCGCCAGCAGCTGGGACGGAACTAACTACGAGCAGTACTTC. Amino acid sequence: CASSWDGTNYEQYF. This sequence joins TRBV5-1 and TRBJ2-7; tentatively, D is TRBD1 or TRBD2 (5 bases each). Germline V gives CDR1 SGHRS, CDR2 YFSETQ. The V gene lost 3 bases and the J gene lost 3 bases, with 13 bases spanning the gap. The CDR3 sequence is 14 residues long.

The chain recombines TRBV30 with TRBJ1-2, with no clear D. This CDR3 region has 13 residues. V lost 7 bases and J lost 4, with 16 bases in between. Germline loops: CDR1 GTSNPN, CDR2 SVGIG (reference sequence). The CDR3 nucleotides read TGTGCCTCTCTGTCCCAGGAACCCTATGGCTACACCTTC. Amino acids: CASLSQEPYGYTF.

This sequence joins TRBV7-6 and TRBJ1-1, with D unresolved. CDR3 length: 14 amino acids. With 1 base removed from V and 1 base from J, the gap between germline ends came to 7 bases. Per germline, CDR1 SGHVS and CDR2 FNYEAQ. The CDR3 loop reads CASSLVPGNTEAFF. In DNA form, the CDR3 reads TGTGCCAGCAGCTTAGTCCCGGGGAACACTGAAGCTTTCTTT.

This sequence joins TRBV9 and TRBJ1-1; D unresolved. Deletions cut 0 bases from V and 7 bases from J, with 7 bases between. The CDR3 spans 12 residues. Germline CDR1 is SGDLS and CDR2 is YYNGEE. CDR3: CASSVGPDEAFF. The DNA for the CDR3 is TGTGCCAGCAGCGTAGGACCGGATGAAGCTTTCTTT.

V usage is TRBV20-1 and J usage is TRBJ1-2; 12 bases line up with TRBD1. This CDR3 has 16 amino acids. Losses at the gene ends were 6 bases for V and 7 bases for J; bases not matched to a gene: 15. Germline CDR1 DFQATT, CDR2 SNEGSKA (reference sequence). The CDR3 sequence is CSATRPSGTGGGGYTF. The CDR3 region has the DNA TGCAGTGCGACCCGACCGTCCGGGACAGGGGGCGGTGGCTACACCTTC.